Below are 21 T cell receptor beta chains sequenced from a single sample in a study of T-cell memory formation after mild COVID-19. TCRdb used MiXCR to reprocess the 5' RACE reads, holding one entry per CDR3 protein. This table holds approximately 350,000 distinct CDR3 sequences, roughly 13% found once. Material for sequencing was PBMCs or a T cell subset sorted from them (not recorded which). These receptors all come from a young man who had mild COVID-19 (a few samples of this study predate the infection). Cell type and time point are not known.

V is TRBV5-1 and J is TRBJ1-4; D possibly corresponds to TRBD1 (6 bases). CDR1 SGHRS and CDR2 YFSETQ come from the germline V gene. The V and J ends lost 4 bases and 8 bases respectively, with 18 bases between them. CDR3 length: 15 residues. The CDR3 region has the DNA TGCGCCAGCAGCCTTGGATTTGGGGACAACGAAAAACTGTTTTTT. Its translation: CASSLGFGDNEKLFF. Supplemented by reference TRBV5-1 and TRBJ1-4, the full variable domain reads KAGVTQTPRYLIKTRGQQVTLSCSPISGHRSVSWYQQTPGQGLQFLFEYFSETQRNKGNFPGRFSGRQFSNSRSEMNVSTLELGDSALYLCASSLGFGDNEKLFFGSGTQLSVL.

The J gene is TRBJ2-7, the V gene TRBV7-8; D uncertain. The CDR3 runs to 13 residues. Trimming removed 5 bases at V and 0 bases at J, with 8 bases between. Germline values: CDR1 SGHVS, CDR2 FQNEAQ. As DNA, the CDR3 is TGTGCCAGCAGCCGGTGGACCTCCTACGAGCAGTACTTC. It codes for CASSRWTSYEQYF.

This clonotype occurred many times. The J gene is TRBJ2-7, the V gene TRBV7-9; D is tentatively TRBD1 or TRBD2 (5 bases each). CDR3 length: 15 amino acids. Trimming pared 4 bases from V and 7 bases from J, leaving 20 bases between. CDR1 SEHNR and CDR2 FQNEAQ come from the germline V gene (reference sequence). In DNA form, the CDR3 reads TGTGCCAGCAGCTCCGGGATTGGGACCGAAGGAGAGCAGTACTTC. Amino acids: CASSSGIGTEGEQYF.

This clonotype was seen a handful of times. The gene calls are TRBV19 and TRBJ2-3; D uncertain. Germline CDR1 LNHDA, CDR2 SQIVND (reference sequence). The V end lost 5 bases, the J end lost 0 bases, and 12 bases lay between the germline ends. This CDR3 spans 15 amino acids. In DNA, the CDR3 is TGTGCCAGTAGTCCCAAACGTACTAGCACAGATACGCAGTATTTT. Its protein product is CASSPKRTSTDTQYF.

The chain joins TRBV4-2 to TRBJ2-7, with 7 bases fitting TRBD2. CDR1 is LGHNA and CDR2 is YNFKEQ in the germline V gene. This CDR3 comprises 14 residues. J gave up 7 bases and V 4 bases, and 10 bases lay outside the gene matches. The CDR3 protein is CASSPLYRGEEQYV. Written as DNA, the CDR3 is TGTGCCAGCAGCCCACTTTACCGGGGGGAGGAGCAGTACGTC.

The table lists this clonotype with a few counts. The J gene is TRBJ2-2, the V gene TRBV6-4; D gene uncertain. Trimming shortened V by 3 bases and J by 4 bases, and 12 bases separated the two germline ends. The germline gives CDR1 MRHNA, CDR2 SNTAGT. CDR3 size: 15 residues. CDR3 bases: TGTGCCAGCAGTGAAGGACCACGAACCACCGGGGAGCTGTTTTTT. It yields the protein CASSEGPRTTGELFF.

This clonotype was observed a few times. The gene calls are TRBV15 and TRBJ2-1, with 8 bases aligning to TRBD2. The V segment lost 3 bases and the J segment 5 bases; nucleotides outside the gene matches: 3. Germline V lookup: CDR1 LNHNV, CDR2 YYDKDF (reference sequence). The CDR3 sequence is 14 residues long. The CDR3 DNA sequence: TGTGCCACCAGCAGGCGGGGGGCTAACAATGAGCAGTTCTTC. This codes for CATSRRGANNEQFF.

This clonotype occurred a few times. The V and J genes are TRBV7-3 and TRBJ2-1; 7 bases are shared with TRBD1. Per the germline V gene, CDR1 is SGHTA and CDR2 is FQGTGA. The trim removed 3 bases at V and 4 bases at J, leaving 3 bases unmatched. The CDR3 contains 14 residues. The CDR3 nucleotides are TGTGCCAGCAGCTTGGACAGGACATACAATGAGCAGTTCTTC. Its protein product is CASSLDRTYNEQFF.

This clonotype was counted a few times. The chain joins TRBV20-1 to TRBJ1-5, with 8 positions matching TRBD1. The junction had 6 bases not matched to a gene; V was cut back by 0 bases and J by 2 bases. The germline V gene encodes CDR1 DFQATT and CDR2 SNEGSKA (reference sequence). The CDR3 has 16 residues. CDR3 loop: CSARDGAGGGNQPQHF. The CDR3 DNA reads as TGCAGTGCTAGAGATGGGGCAGGGGGCGGCAATCAGCCCCAGCATTTT.

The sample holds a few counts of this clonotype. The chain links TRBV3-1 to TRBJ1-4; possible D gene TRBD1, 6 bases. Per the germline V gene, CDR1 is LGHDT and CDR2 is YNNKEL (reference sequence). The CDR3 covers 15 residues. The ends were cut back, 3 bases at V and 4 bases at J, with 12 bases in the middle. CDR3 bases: TGTGCCAGCAGCCACCGGACAGATTATAATGAAAAACTGTTTTTT. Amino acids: CASSHRTDYNEKLFF.

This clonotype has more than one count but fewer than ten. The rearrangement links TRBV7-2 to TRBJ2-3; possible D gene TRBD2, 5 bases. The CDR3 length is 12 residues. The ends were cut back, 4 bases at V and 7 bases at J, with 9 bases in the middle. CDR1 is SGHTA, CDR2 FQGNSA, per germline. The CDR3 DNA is TGTGCCAGCAGCTGGAAGACTAATACGCAGTATTTT. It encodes CASSWKTNTQYF.

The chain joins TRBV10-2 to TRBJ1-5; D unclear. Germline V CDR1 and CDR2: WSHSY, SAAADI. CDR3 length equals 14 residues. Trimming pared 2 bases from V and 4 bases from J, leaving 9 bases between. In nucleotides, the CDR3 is TGCGCCAGCAGTGAGCAGGTCTATAATCAGCCCCAGCATTTT. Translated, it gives CASSEQVYNQPQHF.

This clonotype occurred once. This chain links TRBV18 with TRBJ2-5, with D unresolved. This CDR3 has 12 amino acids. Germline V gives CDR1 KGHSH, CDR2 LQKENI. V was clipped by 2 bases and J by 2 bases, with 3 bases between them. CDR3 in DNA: TGTGCCAGCTCACCATGGCAAGAGACCCAGTACTTC. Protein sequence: CASSPWQETQYF.

CDR3 nucleotides: TGTGCCAGTCTCGAGGGGGACTGGGAAGAGACCCAGTACTTC. Translated: CASLEGDWEETQYF. The rearrangement joins TRBV7-6 to TRBJ2-5; either TRBD1 or TRBD2 may supply D (6 bases each). CDR3 length: 14 amino acids. The germline V gene has CDR1 SGHVS and CDR2 FNYEAQ. The ends were cut back, 9 bases at V and 3 bases at J, with 17 bases in the middle.

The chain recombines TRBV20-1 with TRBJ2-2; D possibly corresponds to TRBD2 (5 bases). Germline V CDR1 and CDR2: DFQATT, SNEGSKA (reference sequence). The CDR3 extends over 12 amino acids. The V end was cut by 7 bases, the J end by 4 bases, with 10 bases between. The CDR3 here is CSVASPTGELFF. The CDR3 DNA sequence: TGCAGTGTCGCTAGCCCCACCGGGGAGCTGTTTTTT.

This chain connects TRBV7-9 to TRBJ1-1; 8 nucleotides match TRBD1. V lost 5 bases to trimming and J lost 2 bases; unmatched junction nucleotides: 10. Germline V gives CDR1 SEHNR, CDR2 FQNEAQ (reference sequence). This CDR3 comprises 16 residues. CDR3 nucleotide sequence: TGTGCCAGCAGCGCCCGGGGCAGGGGGCCTAACACTGAAGCTTTCTTT. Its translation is CASSARGRGPNTEAFF.

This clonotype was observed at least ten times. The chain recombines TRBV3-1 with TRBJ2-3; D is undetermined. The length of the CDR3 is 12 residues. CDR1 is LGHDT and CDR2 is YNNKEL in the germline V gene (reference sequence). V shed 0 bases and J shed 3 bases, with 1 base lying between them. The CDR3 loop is CASSQETDTQYF. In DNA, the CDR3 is TGTGCCAGCAGCCAAGAAACAGATACGCAGTATTTT.

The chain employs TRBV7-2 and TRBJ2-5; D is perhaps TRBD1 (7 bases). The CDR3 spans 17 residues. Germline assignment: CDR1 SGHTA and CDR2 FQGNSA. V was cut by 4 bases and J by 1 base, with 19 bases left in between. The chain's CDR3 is CASSYGSAGGFQETQYF. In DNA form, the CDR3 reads TGTGCCAGCAGCTATGGTTCCGCAGGGGGGTTCCAAGAGACCCAGTACTTC.

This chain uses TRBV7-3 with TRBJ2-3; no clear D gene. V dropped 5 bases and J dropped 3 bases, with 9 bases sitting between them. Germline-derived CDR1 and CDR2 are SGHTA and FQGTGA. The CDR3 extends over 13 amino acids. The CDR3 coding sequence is TGTGCCAGCAGCACCCGGGTGACAGATACGCAGTATTTT. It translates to CASSTRVTDTQYF.

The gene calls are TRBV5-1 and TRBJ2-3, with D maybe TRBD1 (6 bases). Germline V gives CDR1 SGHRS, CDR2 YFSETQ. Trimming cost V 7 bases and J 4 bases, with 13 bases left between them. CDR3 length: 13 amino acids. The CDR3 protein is CASRGEGADTQYF. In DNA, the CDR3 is TGCGCCAGCCGGGGTGAGGGGGCAGATACGCAGTATTTT.

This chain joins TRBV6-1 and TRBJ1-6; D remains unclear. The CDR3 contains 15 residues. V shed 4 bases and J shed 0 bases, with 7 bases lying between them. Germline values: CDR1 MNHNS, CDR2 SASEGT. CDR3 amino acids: CASSVRPSYNSPLHF. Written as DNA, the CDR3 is TGTGCCAGCAGTGTGAGGCCCTCCTATAATTCACCCCTCCACTTT.